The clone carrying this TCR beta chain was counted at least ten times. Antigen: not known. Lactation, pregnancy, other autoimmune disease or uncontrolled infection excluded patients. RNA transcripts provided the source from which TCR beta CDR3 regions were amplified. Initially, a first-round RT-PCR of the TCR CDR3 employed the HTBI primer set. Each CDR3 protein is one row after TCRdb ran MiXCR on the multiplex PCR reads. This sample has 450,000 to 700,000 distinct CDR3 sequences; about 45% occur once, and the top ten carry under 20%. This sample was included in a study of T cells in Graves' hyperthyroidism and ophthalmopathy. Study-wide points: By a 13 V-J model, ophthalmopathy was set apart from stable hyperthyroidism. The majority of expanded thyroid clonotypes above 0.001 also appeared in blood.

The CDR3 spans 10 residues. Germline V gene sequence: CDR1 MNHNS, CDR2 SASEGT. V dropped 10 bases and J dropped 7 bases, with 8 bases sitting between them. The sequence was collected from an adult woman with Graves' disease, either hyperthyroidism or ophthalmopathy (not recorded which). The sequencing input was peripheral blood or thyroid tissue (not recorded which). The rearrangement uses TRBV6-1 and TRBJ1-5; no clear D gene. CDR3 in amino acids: CANSAQPQHF. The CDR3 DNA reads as TGTGCCAACTCAGCGCAGCCCCAGCATTTT.